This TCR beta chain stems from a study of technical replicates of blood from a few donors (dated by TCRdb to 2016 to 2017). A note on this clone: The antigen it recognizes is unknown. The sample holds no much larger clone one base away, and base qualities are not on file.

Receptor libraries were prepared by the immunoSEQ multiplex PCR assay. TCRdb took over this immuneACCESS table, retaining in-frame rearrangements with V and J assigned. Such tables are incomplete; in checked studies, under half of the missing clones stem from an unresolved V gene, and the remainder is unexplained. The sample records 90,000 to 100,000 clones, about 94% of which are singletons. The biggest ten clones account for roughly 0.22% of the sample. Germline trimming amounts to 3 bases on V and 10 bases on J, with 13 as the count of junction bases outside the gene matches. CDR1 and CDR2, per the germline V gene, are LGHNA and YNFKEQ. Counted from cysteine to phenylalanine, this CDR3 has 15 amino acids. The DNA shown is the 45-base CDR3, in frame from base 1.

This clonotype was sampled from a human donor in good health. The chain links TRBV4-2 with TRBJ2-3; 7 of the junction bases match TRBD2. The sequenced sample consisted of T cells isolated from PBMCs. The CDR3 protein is CASSHTGTTLPAQYF. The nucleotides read TGTGCCAGCAGCCATACCGGGACTACTCTTCCAGCGCAGTATTTT.